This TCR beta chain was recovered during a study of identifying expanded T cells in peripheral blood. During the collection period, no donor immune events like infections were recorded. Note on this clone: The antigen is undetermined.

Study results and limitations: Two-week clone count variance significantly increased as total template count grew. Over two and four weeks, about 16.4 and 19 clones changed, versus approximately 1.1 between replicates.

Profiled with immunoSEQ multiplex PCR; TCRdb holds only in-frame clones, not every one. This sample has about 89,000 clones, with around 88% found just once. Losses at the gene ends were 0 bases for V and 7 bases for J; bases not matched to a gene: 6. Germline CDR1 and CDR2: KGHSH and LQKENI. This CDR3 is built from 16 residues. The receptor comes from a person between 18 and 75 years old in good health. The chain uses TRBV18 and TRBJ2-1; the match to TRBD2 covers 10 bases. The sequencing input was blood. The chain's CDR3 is CASSPPQAGGPNEQFF. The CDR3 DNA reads TGTGCCAGCTCACCACCTCAAGCGGGGGGGCCTAATGAGCAGTTCTTC.